What follows are 21 T cell receptor beta chains derived from one specimen sequenced in a study of T cell repertoires in ileal Crohn's disease. The time point denotes: inflamed ileum from the surgical specimen. Sequenced by immunoSEQ multiplex PCR; TCRdb stores in-frame clones only, minus some. In the table there are approximately 15,000 clones, more than 75% of which are singletons. Sequencing used ileal tissue. Every receptor here comes from an adult with Crohn's disease.

This clone was seen a handful of times. The chain links TRBV2 to TRBJ2-3, with D perhaps TRBD1 (6 bases). CDR1 and CDR2 (germline): SNHLY, FYNNEI. V was shortened by 8 bases and J by 2 bases, with 11 bases between the two germline ends. The CDR3 is 13 residues long. The CDR3 bases are TGTGCCAGCGGGACACCAGACACAGATACGCAGTATTTT. Its protein is CASGTPDTDTQYF.

This clone is labeled medium-sized. The rearrangement links TRBV14 to TRBJ2-7, with a weak D call TRBD2 (6 bases). CDR3 size: 14 residues. V dropped 3 bases and J dropped 4 bases, with 13 bases sitting between them. The germline V gene encodes CDR1 SGHDN and CDR2 FVKESK. CDR3: CASSHGGGGYEQYF. Here the CDR3 DNA reads TGTGCCAGCAGCCACGGGGGTGGCGGATACGAGCAGTACTTC.

The J gene is TRBJ2-2, the V gene TRBV5-6, with no clear D. CDR3 size: 15 residues. CDR1 is SGHDT and CDR2 is YYEEEE in the germline V gene. V was shortened by 0 bases and J by 3 bases, with 9 bases between the two germline ends. The CDR3 loop is CASSLVRSHTGELFF. The CDR3 DNA follows: TGTGCCAGCAGCTTGGTCAGGTCTCACACCGGGGAGCTGTTTTTT.

The V call is TRBV6-4, the J call TRBJ2-2; possible D gene TRBD2, 5 bases. Trimming stripped 4 bases from V and 3 bases from J, with 9 bases between. CDR1 and CDR2 from the germline V gene are MRHNA and SNTAGT. The CDR3 totals 14 residues. CDR3 coding DNA: TGTGCCAGCAGTGCGGGAATAGACACCGGGGAGCTGTTTTTT. Protein: CASSAGIDTGELFF.

A remark on this clone: Other DNA sequences in this sample translate to the same CDR3. The chain recombines TRBV6-1 with TRBJ2-1, with TRBD2 matching 11 bases. The CDR3 is 15 amino acids. Germline values: CDR1 MNHNS, CDR2 SASEGT. Trimming took 2 bases from V and 3 from J; bases not matched to a gene: 0. The CDR3 nucleotides read TGTGCCAGCAGTGAACTAGCGGGGGGCTACAATGAGCAGTTCTTC. As protein: CASSELAGGYNEQFF.

V usage is TRBV7-9 and J usage is TRBJ2-7; 9 bases match TRBD2. The CDR3 loop spans 15 amino acids. The ends lost 6 bases at V and 5 bases at J; junction bases unmatched: 11. In germline, CDR1 is SEHNR, CDR2 FQNEAQ (reference sequence). CDR3 in amino acids: CASRQVLAGFDEQYF. The CDR3 DNA reads as TGTGCCAGCAGGCAAGTACTAGCGGGCTTCGACGAGCAGTACTTC.

This chain uses TRBV18 with TRBJ2-7; 13 bases are shared with TRBD2. V was pared by 3 bases and J by 4 bases, with 9 bases of the junction left unmatched. Germline V gene lookup returns CDR1 KGHSH and CDR2 LQKENI. CDR3 length: 17 residues. The CDR3 loop is CASSPTTGTSGVYEQYF. The CDR3 DNA is TGTGCCAGCTCACCCACAACCGGGACTAGCGGGGTGTACGAGCAGTACTTC.

This clone was recorded only once. The chain combines TRBV29-1 with TRBJ1-4, with a weak D call TRBD1 (6 bases). The V and J ends lost 6 bases and 8 bases respectively, with 13 bases between them. The germline CDR1 and CDR2 sequences are SQVTM and ANQGSEA. The CDR3 totals 12 residues. The DNA of the CDR3 is TGCAGCGTATTGGACAGTCGGGAAAAACTGTTTTTT. Amino acid sequence: CSVLDSREKLFF.

This sequence joins TRBV2 and TRBJ2-5; D may be TRBD2 (6 bases). Trimming took 7 bases from V and 14 from J, leaving 20 bases between them. Germline CDR1 and CDR2: SNHLY and FYNNEI. The CDR3 covers 12 residues. CDR3 in amino acids: CASTAEGAGQYF. The CDR3 bases are TGTGCCAGCACCGCCGAGGGTGCGGGGCAATACTTC.

The chain carries TRBV5-8 and TRBJ2-5; D is uncertain. V shed 0 bases and J shed 2 bases, with 11 bases lying between them. This CDR3 is 15 amino acids long. Germline CDR1 reads SGHTS; CDR2 reads YDEGEE. The CDR3 reads CASSLGVTDQETQYF. The CDR3 DNA follows: TGTGCCAGCAGCTTGGGCGTGACTGATCAAGAGACCCAGTACTTC.

The rearrangement links TRBV5-6 to TRBJ1-6, with D possibly matching TRBD1 (6 bases). Germline CDR1 is SGHDT and CDR2 is YYEEEE. V shed 1 base and J shed 0 bases, with 17 bases lying between them. The CDR3 sequence is 19 residues long. This chain's CDR3 is CASSLTGTRPNSYNSPLHF. CDR3 sequence (DNA): TGTGCCAGCAGCTTGACCGGGACAAGGCCCAACTCCTATAATTCACCCCTCCACTTT. Full variable domain (remainder filled in from reference TRBV5-6 and TRBJ1-6): DAGVTQSPTHLIKTRGQQVTLRCSPKSGHDTVSWYQQALGQGPQFIFQYYEEEERQRGNFPDRFSGHQFPNYSSELNVNALLLGDSALYLCASSLTGTRPNSYNSPLHFGNGTRLTVT.

The V and J genes are TRBV2 and TRBJ2-7; D might be TRBD1 (6 bases). The germline V gene encodes CDR1 SNHLY and CDR2 FYNNEI. The CDR3 sequence is 12 residues long. Deletions cut 6 bases from V and 6 bases from J, with 12 bases between. The DNA of the CDR3 is TGTGCCAGCAGCTATACAGGGATCGAGCAGTACTTC. Residues: CASSYTGIEQYF. Supplemented by reference TRBV2 and TRBJ2-7, the full variable domain reads EPEVTQTPSHQVTQMGQEVILRCVPISNHLYFYWYRQILGQKVEFLVSFYNNEISEKSEIFDDQFSVERPDGSNFTLKIRSTKLEDSAMYFCASSYTGIEQYFGPGTRLTVT.

The CDR3 protein is CASSLVQGGEQYF. The CDR3 DNA reads as TGCGCCAGCAGCTTGGTACAGGGTGGCGAGCAGTACTTC. The V gene is TRBV5-1, the J gene TRBJ2-7; D possibly corresponds to TRBD1 (6 bases). Germline V gives CDR1 SGHRS, CDR2 YFSETQ. Deletions cut 0 bases from V and 6 bases from J, with 10 bases between. The CDR3 is made up of 13 amino acids.

The rearrangement uses TRBV29-1 and TRBJ2-7; D perhaps matches TRBD1 (5 bases). The CDR3 has 11 residues. Germline V gene lookup returns CDR1 SQVTM and CDR2 ANQGSEA. Between the trimmed V and J ends, which lost 4 bases and 7 bases, there was a span of 11 bases. The CDR3 loop is CSVGQGWEQYF. The CDR3 coding sequence is TGCAGCGTTGGGCAGGGTTGGGAGCAGTACTTC.

Here the CDR3 DNA reads TGTGCCAGCAGCTCCGGGACAGGGAAATCCTACAATGAGCAGTTCTTC. Translated: CASSSGTGKSYNEQFF. This rearrangement joins TRBV5-4 to TRBJ2-1; 9 bases are shared with TRBD1. The CDR3 sequence is 16 residues long. V was clipped by 3 bases and J by 1 base; unmatched bases: 5. The germline V gene encodes CDR1 SGHNT and CDR2 YYREEE (reference sequence).

This chain links TRBV5-1 with TRBJ1-2, with D possibly TRBD1 on 5 matching bases. Germline V lookup: CDR1 SGHRS, CDR2 YFSETQ. This CDR3 is built from 14 residues. V was clipped by 3 bases and J by 5 bases, with 14 bases between them. The CDR3 spells CASSSLGLQYGYTF. The CDR3 DNA reads as TGCGCCAGCAGCTCTCTGGGACTTCAGTATGGCTACACCTTC.

This sequence joins TRBV6-6 and TRBJ1-5; tentatively, D is TRBD1 (6 bases). Germline V gene data show CDR1 as MNHNY and CDR2 as SVGAGI (reference sequence). The CDR3 runs to 16 residues. Trimming shortened V by 0 bases and J by 1 base, and 10 bases separated the two germline ends. CDR3 loop: CASSYSRGGSNQPQHF. The CDR3 coding sequence is TGTGCCAGCAGTTACTCGAGGGGGGGAAGCAATCAGCCCCAGCATTTT.

CDR3: CASSAPGQNYEQYF. The CDR3, as DNA: TGTGCCAGCAGCGCTCCGGGACAGAACTACGAGCAGTACTTC. V and J are TRBV9 and TRBJ2-7; 7 bases fit TRBD1. The CDR3 loop spans 14 amino acids. Germline V lookup: CDR1 SGDLS, CDR2 YYNGEE. V shed 3 bases, J shed 3 bases, and the junction held 6 bases outside the gene matches.

V usage is TRBV5-4 and J usage is TRBJ2-7, with 9 nucleotides matching TRBD2. Germline values: CDR1 SGHNT, CDR2 YYREEE (reference sequence). With V trimmed by 5 bases and J by 2 bases, 5 bases remained unmatched. The CDR3 runs to 14 residues. The CDR3 region is CASRPTSGTYEQYF. CDR3 nucleotides: TGTGCCAGCAGGCCGACTAGCGGTACCTACGAGCAGTACTTC.

This clone came up a few times. This sequence joins TRBV18 and TRBJ1-3; D is possibly TRBD1 (5 bases). The germline V gene encodes CDR1 KGHSH and CDR2 LQKENI. The CDR3 loop spans 16 amino acids. Trimming removed 3 bases at V and 4 bases at J, with 16 bases between. The CDR3 loop is CASSPAGATVGNTIYF. Written as DNA, the CDR3 is TGTGCCAGCTCACCGGCCGGGGCGACAGTGGGAAACACCATATATTTT.

The chain recombines TRBV15 with TRBJ2-1; perhaps TRBD1 as D (6 bases). CDR1 is LNHNV, CDR2 YYDKDF, per germline (reference sequence). V gave up 5 bases and J gave up 3 bases, with 26 bases separating them. This CDR3 is 19 amino acids long. The CDR3 reads CATSPLTKPGHKNYNEQFF. CDR3 in DNA: TGTGCCACCAGCCCACTAACGAAACCGGGACACAAAAACTACAATGAGCAGTTCTTC.